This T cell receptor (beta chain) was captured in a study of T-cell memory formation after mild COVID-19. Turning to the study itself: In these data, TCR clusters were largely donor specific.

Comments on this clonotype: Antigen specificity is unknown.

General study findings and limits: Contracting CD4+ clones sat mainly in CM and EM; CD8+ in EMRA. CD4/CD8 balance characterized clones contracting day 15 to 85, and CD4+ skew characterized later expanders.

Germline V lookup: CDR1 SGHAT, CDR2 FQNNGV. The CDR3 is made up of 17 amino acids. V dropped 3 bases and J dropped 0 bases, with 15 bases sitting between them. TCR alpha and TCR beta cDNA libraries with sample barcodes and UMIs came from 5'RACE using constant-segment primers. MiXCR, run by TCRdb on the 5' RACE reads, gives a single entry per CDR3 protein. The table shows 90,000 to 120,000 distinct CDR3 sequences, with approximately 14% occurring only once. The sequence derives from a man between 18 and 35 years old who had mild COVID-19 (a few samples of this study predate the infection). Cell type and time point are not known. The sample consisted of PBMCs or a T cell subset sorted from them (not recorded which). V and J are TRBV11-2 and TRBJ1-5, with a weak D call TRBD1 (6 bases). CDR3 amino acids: CASSFERAGDSNQPQHF. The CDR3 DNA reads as TGTGCCAGCAGCTTCGAGCGGGCAGGGGATAGCAATCAGCCCCAGCATTTT.